This passage covers 26 T cell receptor beta chains from one sample sequenced in a study of beta chain features in type 1 diabetes. Expressed TCRB transcripts were sequenced after all isolated RNA was converted to cDNA. Method: immunoSEQ multiplex PCR; TCRdb's copy keeps in-frame clones and lacks some. Of about 220,000 clones in the sample, about a tenth were seen once. The sample comprised central memory CD4+ T cells from blood. The source of these receptors is a man between 18 and 29 years old in good health.

Ten or more counts support this clone. This chain joins TRBV7-2 and TRBJ2-5; D is ambiguous. The CDR3 sequence is 14 residues long. Trimming cost V 3 bases and J 5 bases, with 13 bases left between them. Germline CDR1 reads SGHTA; CDR2 reads FQGNSA. The CDR3, as DNA: TGTGCCAGCAGCTTGTCCCTGGCCCAGGAGACCCAGTACTTC. Translation gives CASSLSLAQETQYF.

V is TRBV2 and J is TRBJ1-2; 10 nucleotides align to TRBD1. Germline CDR1 is SNHLY and CDR2 is FYNNEI. CDR3 length: 15 amino acids. V trimming: 4 bases; J trimming: 5 bases; junction bases outside the gene matches: 7. CDR3 region: CASSGDRGRWYGYTF. The CDR3 DNA is TGTGCCAGCAGTGGAGACAGGGGGCGGTGGTATGGCTACACCTTC. Together with reference TRBV2 and TRBJ1-2, the CDR3 gives the full variable domain: EPEVTQTPSHQVTQMGQEVILRCVPISNHLYFYWYRQILGQKVEFLVSFYNNEISEKSEIFDDQFSVERPDGSNFTLKIRSTKLEDSAMYFCASSGDRGRWYGYTFGSGTRLTVV.

This chain links TRBV10-3 with TRBJ2-7; 9 nucleotides line up with TRBD2. Losses at the gene ends were 3 bases for V and 6 bases for J; bases not matched to a gene: 9. CDR3 length: 15 residues. CDR1 ENHRY and CDR2 SYGVKD come from the germline V gene. CDR3 region: CAISDWAREGREQYF. In nucleotides, the CDR3 is TGTGCCATCAGTGATTGGGCGCGGGAGGGCCGCGAGCAGTACTTC.

This clone occurred a few times. The CDR3: CASSLDPRTSEGYTF. In DNA, the CDR3 is TGCGCCAGCAGCTTGGATCCCAGGACTTCAGAGGGCTACACCTTC. This chain links TRBV5-1 with TRBJ1-2; no reliable D call. Between the trimmed V and J ends, which lost 0 bases and 8 bases, there was a span of 17 bases. This CDR3 is 15 amino acids long. The germline V gene has CDR1 SGHRS and CDR2 YFSETQ.

This clone was seen a few times. This chain joins TRBV11-2 and TRBJ2-5; TRBD2 aligns across 10 bases. The trim removed 1 base at V and 3 bases at J, leaving 5 bases unmatched. The CDR3 consists of 16 residues. Germline CDR1 reads SGHAT; CDR2 reads FQNNGV. CDR3 in DNA: TGTGCCAGCAGCTTAGTCCGGCTAGCGGGAGAAGAGACCCAGTACTTC. Protein product: CASSLVRLAGEETQYF.

The rearrangement joins TRBV5-6 to TRBJ2-7; D not certain. This CDR3 contains 12 residues. V lost 2 bases and J lost 6, with 9 bases in between. Germline assignment: CDR1 SGHDT and CDR2 YYEEEE. CDR3 in amino acids: CASSLWSLEQYF. CDR3 nucleotides: TGTGCCAGCAGCTTATGGTCCCTCGAGCAGTACTTC. The variable domain in full, completed from reference TRBV5-6 and TRBJ2-7, reads DAGVTQSPTHLIKTRGQQVTLRCSPKSGHDTVSWYQQALGQGPQFIFQYYEEEERQRGNFPDRFSGHQFPNYSSELNVNALLLGDSALYLCASSLWSLEQYFGPGTRLTVT.

This clone was seen a few times. The gene calls are TRBV4-3 and TRBJ1-5; 9 bases agree with TRBD1. V gave up 2 bases and J gave up 3 bases; unmatched junction bases: 2. Germline V gene data show CDR1 as LGHNA and CDR2 as YSLEER. The CDR3 runs to 15 residues. The CDR3 region is CASSQNRGPNQPQHF. CDR3 sequence (DNA): TGCGCCAGCAGCCAAAACAGGGGGCCCAATCAGCCCCAGCATTTT.

This clone was counted between two and nine times. The chain joins TRBV7-2 to TRBJ2-7, with D uncertain. V lost 2 bases, J lost 1 base, and 6 bases lay in between. Looked up from germline, CDR1 is SGHTA and CDR2 is FQGNSA. There are 13 residues in the CDR3. The CDR3 DNA sequence: TGTGCCAGCAGCTTATCCGTATCCTACGAGCAGTACTTC. Translated, it gives CASSLSVSYEQYF. Based on the CDR3 plus reference TRBV7-2 and TRBJ2-7, the full variable domain is GAGVSQSPSNKVTEKGKDVELRCDPISGHTALYWYRQSLGQGLEFLIYFQGNSAPDKSGLPSDRFSAERTGGSVSTLTIQRTQQEDSAVYLCASSLSVSYEQYFGPGTRLTVT.

This chain joins TRBV12-5 and TRBJ2-4, with 13 bases identical to TRBD2. Germline CDR1 is LGHNT and CDR2 is FRNRAP. There are 19 residues in the CDR3. V dropped 1 base and J dropped 6; count of bases not matched to a gene: 12. The CDR3 DNA reads as TGTGCTAGTGGTTTGGCGACTTTAACTAGCGGGAGGGCCTCAAACATTCAGTACTTC. Translated: CASGLATLTSGRASNIQYF.

The J gene is TRBJ2-1, the V gene TRBV19; D is perhaps TRBD1 or TRBD2 (5 bases each). Germline V lookup: CDR1 LNHDA, CDR2 SQIVND (reference sequence). V was trimmed by 4 bases and J by 8 bases, leaving 18 bases between them. This CDR3 has 15 amino acids. CDR3 in DNA: TGTGCCAGTAGTACCTCCGGGACCCGGTTGGATGAGCAGTTCTTC. This gives the protein CASSTSGTRLDEQFF.

J is TRBJ2-3 and V is TRBV29-1; TRBD2 agrees at 11 bases. The CDR3 is 16 amino acids. The V segment lost 7 bases and the J segment 6 bases; nucleotides outside the gene matches: 15. Germline V gives CDR1 SQVTM, CDR2 ANQGSEA. In DNA, the CDR3 is TGCAGCGGCGGGGGGCCGAAGGGACTAGCGGTCGATACGCAGTATTTT. Its protein is CSGGGPKGLAVDTQYF.

This clone came up a few times. The V gene is TRBV30, the J gene TRBJ1-4, with unresolved D. The CDR3 length is 13 residues. CDR1 and CDR2 from the germline V gene are GTSNPN and SVGIG (reference sequence). V lost 3 bases, J lost 3 bases, and 8 bases lay in between. The CDR3 region has the DNA TGTGCCTGGAGGGGCAGCCCTAATGAAAAACTGTTTTTT. Its protein product is CAWRGSPNEKLFF.

The rearrangement links TRBV1 to TRBJ2-5; TRBD2, the table's D call, was not compared with the DNA. TRBV1 is annotated as a pseudogene. The CDR3 contains 17 residues. The CDR3 nucleotides are TGCACCAGCAGCCAAGATCTCGAGCGGGAGGAGTTTGAGACCCAGTACTTC. This encodes CTSSQDLEREEFETQYF.

About this clone: One end of the junction fails to match germline, which may point to a read error. The rearrangement uses TRBV15 and TRBJ2-7, with D tentatively TRBD1 (6 bases). The CDR3 spans 16 residues. Germline V gene lookup returns CDR1 LNHNV and CDR2 YYDKDF (reference sequence). CDR3 residues: CASSRDLAQGVNEQYF. The CDR3 DNA reads as TGTGCCTCCAGCAGAGATCTTGCACAGGGCGTCAACGAGCAGTACTTC.

This clone was found many times. This chain connects TRBV18 to TRBJ2-7; 7 bases agree with TRBD1. After removal of 4 bases from V and 0 bases from J, the junction contained 9 bases not matched to a gene. Per the germline V gene, CDR1 is KGHSH and CDR2 is LQKENI. The CDR3 runs 16 residues. The CDR3 DNA sequence: TGTGCCAGCTCACTAAACCCCGGGACAGCCTCCTACGAGCAGTACTTC. Translating it yields CASSLNPGTASYEQYF.

The J gene is TRBJ2-6, the V gene TRBV4-3; 7 bases map to TRBD1. The CDR3 length is 17 residues. Trimming at V came to 0 bases and at J to 2 bases, leaving 4 bases not matched to a gene. Germline V gives CDR1 LGHNA, CDR2 YSLEER. The CDR3 DNA sequence: TGCGCCAGCAGCCAAGAGAGTACAGGGGCTGGGGCCAACGTCCTGACTTTC. Its translation is CASSQESTGAGANVLTF.

This clone has more than one count but fewer than ten. This chain uses TRBV25-1 with TRBJ1-2, with TRBD1 matching over 7 bases. CDR3 length equals 14 residues. The germline V gene encodes CDR1 MGHDK and CDR2 SYGVNS. The trim removed 6 bases at V and 7 bases at J, leaving 11 bases unmatched. CDR3 region: CASSPRTGLAGYTF. Here the CDR3 DNA reads TGTGCCAGCAGCCCAAGGACAGGCTTAGCTGGCTACACCTTC.

This clone was observed a handful of times. One junction end disagrees with the germline gene, perhaps due to a read error. This sequence joins TRBV6-6 and TRBJ2-5; possible D gene TRBD2, 5 bases. The CDR3 sequence is 13 residues long. Germline V lookup: CDR1 MNHNY, CDR2 SVGAGI (reference sequence). The CDR3 loop is CASSYIEDSPLDF. For the CDR3, the DNA is TGTGCCAGCAGTTACATCGAGGACTCACCACTTGACTTC.

The CDR3 here is CATSRSGASTDTQYF. The CDR3 coding sequence is TGTGCCACCAGCAGGAGCGGAGCTAGCACAGATACGCAGTATTTT. V usage is TRBV15 and J usage is TRBJ2-3; D possibly corresponds to TRBD2 (5 bases). Trimming left V 3 bases short and J 0 bases short, with 10 bases between. Germline CDR1 LNHNV, CDR2 YYDKDF (reference sequence). This CDR3 comprises 15 residues.

This clone came up a few times. CDR3 sequence: CASSLRTSGRAYNEQFF. The CDR3 DNA follows: TGTGCCAGCAGCTTACGTACTAGCGGGAGGGCCTACAATGAGCAGTTCTTC. The chain employs TRBV7-2 and TRBJ2-1, with 13 bases matching TRBD2. The J segment lost 2 bases and the V segment lost 2 bases, leaving 3 bases of the junction unmatched. CDR1 SGHTA and CDR2 FQGNSA come from the germline V gene. The CDR3 extends over 17 amino acids.

This clone was recorded a few times. The rearrangement uses TRBV30 and TRBJ2-1; a possible D gene is TRBD1 (5 bases). The CDR3 covers 14 residues. CDR1 is GTSNPN, CDR2 SVGIG, per germline (reference sequence). Between the trimmed V and J ends, which lost 0 bases and 7 bases, there was a span of 13 bases. CDR3 coding DNA: TGTGCCTGGAGTGTACCCGCAGGGATGAATGAGCAGTTCTTC. Translation gives CAWSVPAGMNEQFF.

V usage is TRBV7-2 and J usage is TRBJ2-1, with 8 bases fitting TRBD1. The V segment lost 5 bases and the J segment 2 bases; nucleotides outside the gene matches: 5. The length of the CDR3 is 15 residues. Per germline, CDR1 SGHTA and CDR2 FQGNSA. DNA of the CDR3: TGTGCCAGCAGCCTAACAGGGGGTACCTACAATGAGCAGTTCTTC. Translating gives CASSLTGGTYNEQFF.

The rearrangement uses TRBV4-2 and TRBJ1-5, with a tentative D call TRBD1 (5 bases). Trimming took 3 bases from V and 6 from J, leaving 18 bases between them. Germline CDR1 is LGHNA and CDR2 is YNFKEQ. The CDR3 spans 16 residues. The CDR3 spells CASSHPGRGQGQPQHF. DNA of the CDR3: TGTGCCAGCAGCCACCCGGGGAGAGGGCAGGGTCAGCCCCAGCATTTT.

Only a few counts were recorded for this clone. The chain has TRBV18 and TRBJ1-1, with 11 bases that match TRBD1. The CDR3 length is 16 residues. With 6 bases clipped from V and 0 bases from J, the junction kept 6 bases outside the gene matches. The germline gives CDR1 KGHSH, CDR2 LQKENI. The CDR3 is CASSARTGGLNTEAFF. The CDR3 DNA follows: TGTGCCAGCTCTGCTCGGACAGGGGGCTTGAACACTGAAGCTTTCTTT.

The chain uses TRBV6-1 and TRBJ2-1; weak D call: TRBD1 (6 bases). CDR3 length equals 14 residues. The germline V gene encodes CDR1 MNHNS and CDR2 SASEGT. V was pared by 6 bases and J by 4 bases, with 13 bases between. DNA of the CDR3: TGTGCCAGCAGCCAGGGGTCCCGGTACAATGAGCAGTTCTTC. This encodes CASSQGSRYNEQFF.

V gene TRBV29-1 combines with J gene TRBJ2-5; the D is unclear. Trimming removed 4 bases from V and 4 bases from J, with 10 bases in between. The CDR3 is made up of 12 amino acids. CDR1 is SQVTM, CDR2 ANQGSEA, per germline. This CDR3 reads CSVVTPGETQYF. The CDR3 DNA reads TGCAGCGTTGTAACCCCGGGAGAGACCCAGTACTTC.